This T cell receptor beta chain is from a study of cytomegalovirus exposure and HLA in healthy donors. This PCR relied on a set of 60 Vbeta primers and 13 Jbeta primers. This table comes from immunoSEQ multiplex PCR, and its TCRdb copy is limited to in-frame clones, with some not included. The sample shows 90,000 to 130,000 clones, around 64% of them seen only once. The receptor comes from a woman aged 30 to 39 in good health and CMV-seronegative. The material sequenced was PBMCs.

CDR3 nucleotides: TGTGCCAGCTCACGGCTAGCGGGAGTGGTCGGAGAGACCCAGTACTTC. It yields the protein CASSRLAGVVGETQYF. The chain carries TRBV18 and TRBJ2-5; 10 bases agree with TRBD2. CDR1 KGHSH and CDR2 LQKENI come from the germline V gene. The CDR3 runs to 16 residues. V gave up 4 bases and J gave up 4 bases; unmatched junction bases: 9.